In its sample, the clone carrying this TCR beta chain is large. The data are from a study of tumor-infiltrating lymphocytes in oesophageal squamous cell carcinoma. TCRdb used MiXCR to reprocess the PCR reads, holding one entry per CDR3 protein. The sample has approximately 12,000 distinct CDR3 sequences, more than 40% seen once; the top ten hold about 15%. The V end was cut by 1 base, the J end by 7 bases, with 5 bases between. The CDR3 loop spans 12 amino acids. From germline, CDR1 is SGHTA and CDR2 FQGNSA. The chain combines TRBV7-2 with TRBJ2-1; no clear D gene. The TCR was taken from a male donor with esophageal squamous cell carcinoma. Sequences were obtained from normal esophageal tissue next to the tumor. The CDR3 loop is CASSLVRNEQFF. The DNA for the CDR3 is TGTGCCAGCAGCTTAGTCAGGAATGAGCAGTTCTTC.